The clone carrying this TCR beta chain was observed a few times. Its target is unknown. The data derive from a study of T cells after yellow fever vaccination. Study-level findings and limits: Only a small proportion of the clonotypes turned up in both the CD4 and the CD8 compartments, likely arising from convergent recombination. The study noted that FACS-sorted repertoires could contain abundant clonotypes contaminating from the bulk population. Clones from primary vaccination mostly reappeared after the booster (roughly 97% CD4, just over 85% CD8).

V was pared by 2 bases and J by 1 base, with 7 bases of the junction left unmatched. Germline-derived CDR1 and CDR2 are SGHDN and FVKESK. The CDR3 loop spans 16 amino acids. 5'RACE template switching produced TCR cDNA carrying a universal primer site and UMIs. TCRdb passed the 5' RACE reads through MiXCR, listing each CDR3 protein once. Of some 340,000 distinct CDR3 sequences listed, about 10% are singletons. Sequencing used CD4+ T cells sorted from PBMCs, obtained 45 days after the yellow fever booster vaccination. The sequence came from a man aged 18-30 years who received the YFV17D yellow fever vaccine. The rearrangement links TRBV14 to TRBJ2-5, with 7 bases identical to TRBD2. CDR3 sequence reads: CASSQTEGLPQETQYF. The CDR3 DNA reads TGTGCCAGCAGCCAAACCGAGGGACTACCCCAAGAGACCCAGTACTTC.